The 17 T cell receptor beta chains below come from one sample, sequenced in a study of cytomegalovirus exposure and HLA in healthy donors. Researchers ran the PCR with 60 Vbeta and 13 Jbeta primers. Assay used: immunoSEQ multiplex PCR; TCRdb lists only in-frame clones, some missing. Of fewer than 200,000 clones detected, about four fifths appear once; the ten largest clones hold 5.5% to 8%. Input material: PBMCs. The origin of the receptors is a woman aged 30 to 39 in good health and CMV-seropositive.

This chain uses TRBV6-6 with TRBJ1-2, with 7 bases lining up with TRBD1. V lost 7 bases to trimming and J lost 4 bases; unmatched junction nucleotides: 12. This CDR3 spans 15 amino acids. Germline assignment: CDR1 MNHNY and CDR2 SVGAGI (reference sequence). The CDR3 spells CASTPRTGEIYGYTF. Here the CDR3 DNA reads TGTGCCAGCACCCCCCGGACAGGCGAGATCTATGGCTACACCTTC.

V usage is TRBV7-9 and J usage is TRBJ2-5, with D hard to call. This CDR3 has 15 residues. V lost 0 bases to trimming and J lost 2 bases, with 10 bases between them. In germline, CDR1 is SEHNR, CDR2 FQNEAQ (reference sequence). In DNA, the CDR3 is TGTGCCAGCAGCTTAGCGACATGGATTCAAGAGACCCAGTACTTC. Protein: CASSLATWIQETQYF.

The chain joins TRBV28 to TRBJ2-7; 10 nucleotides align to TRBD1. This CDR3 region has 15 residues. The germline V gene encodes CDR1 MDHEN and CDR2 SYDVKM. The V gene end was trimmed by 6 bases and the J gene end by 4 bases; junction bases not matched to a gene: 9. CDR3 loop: CASSSRTGGFYEQYF. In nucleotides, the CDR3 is TGTGCCAGCAGCTCTAGGACAGGGGGATTTTACGAGCAGTACTTC.

CDR3 amino acids: CALGGEKLFF. The CDR3 nucleotides are TGTGCCCTGGGGGGGGAAAAACTGTTTTTT. The J gene is TRBJ1-4, the V gene TRBV9; TRBD1 might be the D (5 bases). V lost 10 bases and J lost 8, with 9 bases in between. Germline V gene lookup returns CDR1 SGDLS and CDR2 YYNGEE. The CDR3 is 10 residues long. Variable domain in full (rest from reference TRBV9 and TRBJ1-4): DSGVTQTPKHLITATGQRVTLRCSPRSGDLSVYWYQQSLDQGLQFLIQYYNGEERAKGNILERFSAQQFPDLHSELNLSSLELGDSALYFCALGGEKLFFGSGTQLSVL.

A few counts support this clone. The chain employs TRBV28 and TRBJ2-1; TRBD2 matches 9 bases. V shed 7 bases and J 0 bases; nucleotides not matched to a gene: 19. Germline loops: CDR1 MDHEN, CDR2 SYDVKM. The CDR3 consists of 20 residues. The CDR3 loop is CASTLSMASGAPSSYNEQFF. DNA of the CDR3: TGTGCCAGCACCCTTTCCATGGCTAGCGGGGCTCCGAGCTCCTACAATGAGCAGTTCTTC.

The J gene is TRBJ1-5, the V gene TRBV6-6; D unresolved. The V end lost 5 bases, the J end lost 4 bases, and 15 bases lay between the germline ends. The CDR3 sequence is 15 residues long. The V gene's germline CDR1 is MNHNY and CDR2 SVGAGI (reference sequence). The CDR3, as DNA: TGTGCCAGCAGTCCCCCCGGAGGCGGGAATCAGCCCCAGCATTTT. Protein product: CASSPPGGGNQPQHF.

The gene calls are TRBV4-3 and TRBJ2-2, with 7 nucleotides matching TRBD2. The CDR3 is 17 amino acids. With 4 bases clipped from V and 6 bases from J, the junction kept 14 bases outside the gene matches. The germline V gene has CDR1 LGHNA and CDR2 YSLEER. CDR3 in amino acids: CASSPRAATSVAGELFF. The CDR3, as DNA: TGCGCCAGCAGCCCCCGCGCTGCCACTAGCGTTGCCGGGGAGCTGTTTTTT.

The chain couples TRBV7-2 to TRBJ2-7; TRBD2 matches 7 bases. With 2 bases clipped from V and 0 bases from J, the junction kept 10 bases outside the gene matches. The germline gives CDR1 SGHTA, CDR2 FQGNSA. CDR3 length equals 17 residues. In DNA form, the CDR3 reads TGTGCCAGCAGCTTAAAGGCTAGCGGTAGGAGCTCCTACGAGCAGTACTTC. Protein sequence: CASSLKASGRSSYEQYF. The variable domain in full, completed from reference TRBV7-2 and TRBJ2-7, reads GAGVSQSPSNKVTEKGKDVELRCDPISGHTALYWYRQSLGQGLEFLIYFQGNSAPDKSGLPSDRFSAERTGGSVSTLTIQRTQQEDSAVYLCASSLKASGRSSYEQYFGPGTRLTVT.

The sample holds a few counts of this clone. The CDR3 region has the DNA TGCGCCAGCAGCCCTGGGACAGACACCGGGGAGCTGTTTTTT. It specifies CASSPGTDTGELFF. The genes are TRBV4-3 and TRBJ2-2; the match to TRBD1 covers 7 bases. V trimming: 4 bases; J trimming: 3 bases; junction bases outside the gene matches: 2. The CDR3 sequence is 14 residues long. Germline lookup yields CDR1 LGHNA and CDR2 YSLEER.

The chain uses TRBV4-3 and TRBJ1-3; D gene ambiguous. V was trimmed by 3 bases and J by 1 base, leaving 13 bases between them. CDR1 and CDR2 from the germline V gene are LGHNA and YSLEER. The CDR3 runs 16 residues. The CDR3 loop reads CASSHIHGGSGNTIYF. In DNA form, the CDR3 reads TGCGCCAGCAGCCACATACACGGCGGGTCTGGAAACACCATATATTTT.

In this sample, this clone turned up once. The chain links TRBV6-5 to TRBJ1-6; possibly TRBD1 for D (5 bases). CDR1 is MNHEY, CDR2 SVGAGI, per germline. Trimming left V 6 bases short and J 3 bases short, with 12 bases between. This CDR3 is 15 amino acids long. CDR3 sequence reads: CASRLGVDYNSPLHF. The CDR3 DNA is TGTGCCAGCAGGCTAGGGGTTGACTATAATTCACCCCTCCACTTT.

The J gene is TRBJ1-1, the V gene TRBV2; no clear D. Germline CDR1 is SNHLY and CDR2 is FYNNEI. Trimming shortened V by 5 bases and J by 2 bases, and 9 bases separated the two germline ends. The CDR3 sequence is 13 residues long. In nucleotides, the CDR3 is TGTGCCAGCAGTTACGATGGCAACACTGAAGCTTTCTTT. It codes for CASSYDGNTEAFF.

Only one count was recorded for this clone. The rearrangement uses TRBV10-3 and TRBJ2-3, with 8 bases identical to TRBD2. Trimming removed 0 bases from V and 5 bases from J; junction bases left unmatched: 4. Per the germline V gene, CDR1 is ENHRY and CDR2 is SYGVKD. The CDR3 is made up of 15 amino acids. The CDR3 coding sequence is TGTGCCATCAGTGAGTCCCGGGGGGGCAAAGATACGCAGTATTTT. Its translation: CAISESRGGKDTQYF.

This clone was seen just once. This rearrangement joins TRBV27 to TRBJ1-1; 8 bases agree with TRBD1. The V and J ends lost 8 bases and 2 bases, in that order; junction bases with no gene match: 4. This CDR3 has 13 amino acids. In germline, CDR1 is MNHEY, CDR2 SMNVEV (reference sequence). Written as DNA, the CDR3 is TGTGCCAGCTCTGGACAGGGAAACACTGAAGCTTTCTTT. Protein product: CASSGQGNTEAFF.

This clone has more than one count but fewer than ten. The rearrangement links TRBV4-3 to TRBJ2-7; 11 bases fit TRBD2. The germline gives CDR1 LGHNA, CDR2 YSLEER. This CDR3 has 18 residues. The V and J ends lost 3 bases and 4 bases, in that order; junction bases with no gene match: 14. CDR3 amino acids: CASSHALGLAGSAYEQYF. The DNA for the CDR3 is TGCGCCAGCAGCCACGCGCTAGGACTAGCGGGCTCAGCGTACGAGCAGTACTTC.

CDR3 nucleotides: TGTGCCAGCAGCTCCCGCGGGGGCAGGGGGCATTTGGGTGAAAAACTGTTTTTT. Amino acid sequence: CASSSRGGRGHLGEKLFF. This chain links TRBV21-1 with TRBJ1-4; TRBD1 is the table's D call, not checked against the DNA. TRBV21-1 is an annotated pseudogene. The CDR3 loop spans 18 amino acids.

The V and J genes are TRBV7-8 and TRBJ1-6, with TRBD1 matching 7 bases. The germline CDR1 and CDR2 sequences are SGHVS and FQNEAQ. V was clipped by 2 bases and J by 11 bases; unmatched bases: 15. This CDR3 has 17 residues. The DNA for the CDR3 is TGTGCCAGCAGCTTACTACTATCGACAGGGCAATTCACACCCCTCCACTTT. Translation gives CASSLLLSTGQFTPLHF.